This TCR beta chain emerged from a study of patients and donors after allogeneic stem cell transplantation. This clonotype appeared many times. Via MiXCR, TCRdb re-called the RT-PCR reads, giving one row per CDR3 protein. Here the sample spans fewer than 500,000 distinct CDR3 sequences, 15% to 20% being singletons. J lost 5 bases, V lost 6 bases, and 8 bases had no gene match. This CDR3 has 14 residues. Material for sequencing was blood, either unsorted or a sorted T cell fraction (not recorded which). The V and J genes are TRBV12-3 or TRBV12-4 and TRBJ1-1, with 8 bases matching TRBD1. This clonotype was obtained from a human donor who was either an allogeneic HSCT recipient or a stem cell or donor lymphocyte infusion donor (not recorded which). It is not recorded whose cells these are; they may come from a transplant donor. The CDR3: CASRKTGGRTEAFF. In DNA form, the CDR3 reads TGTGCCAGCAGAAAAACAGGGGGTAGGACTGAAGCTTTCTTT.